Listed below are T cell receptor beta chains from one sample, sequenced in a study of T cells in Graves' hyperthyroidism and ophthalmopathy. TCRdb called the multiplex PCR reads again in MiXCR, with one record for every CDR3 protein. The data contain roughly 400,000 distinct CDR3 sequences, about 15% of them seen just once; the ten biggest clones take up about 27%. The sequenced sample consisted of blood. The receptors stem from a young woman with Graves' hyperthyroidism that later progressed to Graves' ophthalmopathy. Both conserved end residues are part of each CDR3. Each record gives: D gene, clone size, V gene, J gene, CDR3 protein, CDR3 DNA. D genes are given only for firm matches. Only part of the rows carry a size: once, few, many, or a class if the clone is expanded.

D gene: -
clone size: few
V gene: TRBV3-1
J gene: TRBJ2-7
CDR3 protein: CASSQDSGTSFYEQYF
CDR3 DNA: TGCGCCAGCAGCCAAGACTCCGGGACCTCCTTCTACGAGCAGTACTTC

D gene: TRBD1
clone size: few
V gene: TRBV27
J gene: TRBJ1-5
CDR3 protein: CASSSLGQINQPQHF
CDR3 DNA: TGTGCCAGCAGTTCCCTGGGACAGATCAATCAGCCCCAGCATTTT

D gene: -
clone size: -
V gene: TRBV28
J gene: TRBJ2-2
CDR3 protein: CASSPPNFYPVPTGELFF
CDR3 DNA: TGTGCCAGCAGCCCCCCCAACTTTTATCCGGTACCCACCGGGGAGCTGTTTTTT

D gene: -
clone size: -
V gene: TRBV28
J gene: TRBJ2-5
CDR3 protein: CASKYRGGETQYF
CDR3 DNA: TGTGCCAGCAAATACAGGGGGGGAGAGACCCAGTACTTC

D gene: -
clone size: -
V gene: TRBV11-2
J gene: TRBJ1-2
CDR3 protein: CASSLDRGDYGYTF
CDR3 DNA: TGTGCCAGCAGCTTAGATAGGGGGGACTATGGCTACACCTTC

D gene: -
clone size: many
V gene: TRBV3-1
J gene: TRBJ1-2
CDR3 protein: CASSQEGGGYTF
CDR3 DNA: TGTGCCAGCAGCCAAGAGGGAGGCGGCTACACCTTC

D gene: TRBD2
clone size: many
V gene: TRBV2
J gene: TRBJ2-7
CDR3 protein: CASSGGTSGRTSPYEQYF
CDR3 DNA: TGTGCCAGCAGTGGAGGGACTAGCGGGAGAACATCCCCCTACGAGCAGTACTTC

D gene: -
clone size: many
V gene: TRBV15
J gene: TRBJ2-3
CDR3 protein: CATSSPAASTDTQYF
CDR3 DNA: TGTGCCACCAGCAGCCCCGCGGCAAGCACAGATACGCAGTATTTT

D gene: -
clone size: few
V gene: TRBV7-9
J gene: TRBJ1-2
CDR3 protein: CASTDEGGANYGYTF
CDR3 DNA: TGTGCCAGCACGGACGAAGGAGGAGCTAACTATGGCTACACCTTC

D gene: TRBD1
clone size: -
V gene: TRBV20-1
J gene: TRBJ2-1
CDR3 protein: CSARDRESYNEQFF
CDR3 DNA: TGCAGTGCTAGGGACAGGGAATCCTACAATGAGCAGTTCTTC

D gene: TRBD1
clone size: many
V gene: TRBV28
J gene: TRBJ1-1
CDR3 protein: CASSFTGQGFSTEAFF
CDR3 DNA: TGTGCCAGCAGTTTTACGGGACAGGGTTTTTCCACTGAAGCTTTCTTT

D gene: TRBD2
clone size: many
V gene: TRBV6-2/TRBV6-3
J gene: TRBJ2-1
CDR3 protein: CASSYSVRKAGLANINEQFF
CDR3 DNA: TGTGCCAGCAGTTACTCGGTTCGAAAAGCGGGACTAGCTAATATAAATGAGCAGTTCTTC

D gene: TRBD2
clone size: -
V gene: TRBV9
J gene: TRBJ2-3
CDR3 protein: CASSVGREGTDTQYF
CDR3 DNA: TGTGCCAGCAGCGTAGGACGGGAGGGCACAGATACGCAGTATTTT

D gene: TRBD1
clone size: few
V gene: TRBV29-1
J gene: TRBJ2-7
CDR3 protein: CSVEEQRQGQEYEQYF
CDR3 DNA: TGCAGCGTTGAAGAGCAACGACAGGGTCAGGAGTACGAGCAGTACTTC

D gene: -
clone size: few
V gene: TRBV12-3/TRBV12-4
J gene: TRBJ2-3
CDR3 protein: CASSLTHREDTQYF
CDR3 DNA: TGTGCCAGCAGCCTTACCCACAGGGAAGATACGCAGTATTTT

D gene: TRBD1
clone size: many
V gene: TRBV7-9
J gene: TRBJ2-1
CDR3 protein: CASTQTGGRFYNEQFF
CDR3 DNA: TGTGCCAGCACGCAGACAGGGGGCCGGTTTTACAATGAGCAGTTCTTC

D gene: TRBD2
clone size: few
V gene: TRBV7-9
J gene: TRBJ2-1
CDR3 protein: CASSSGLAGVYYNEQFF
CDR3 DNA: TGTGCCAGCAGCTCGGGACTAGCGGGAGTTTACTACAATGAGCAGTTCTTC

D gene: -
clone size: few
V gene: TRBV5-8
J gene: TRBJ1-6
CDR3 protein: CASSPSHTPLHF
CDR3 DNA: TGTGCCAGCAGCCCCAGCCACACACCCCTCCACTTT

D gene: TRBD1
clone size: few
V gene: TRBV5-1
J gene: TRBJ2-2
CDR3 protein: CASSNRQGENTGELFF
CDR3 DNA: TGCGCCAGCAGCAACCGACAGGGGGAGAACACCGGGGAGCTGTTTTTT

D gene: TRBD1
clone size: few
V gene: TRBV7-6
J gene: TRBJ2-1
CDR3 protein: CASSLDRANSYNGQFF
CDR3 DNA: TGTGCCAGCAGCCTGGACAGGGCCAACTCCTACAATGGGCAGTTCTTC

D gene: TRBD1
clone size: -
V gene: TRBV15
J gene: TRBJ2-7
CDR3 protein: CTTSRSLGQGQSYEQYF
CDR3 DNA: TGTACCACCAGCAGATCCCTCGGACAGGGTCAGTCCTACGAGCAGTACTTC

D gene: -
clone size: many
V gene: TRBV20-1
J gene: TRBJ2-1
CDR3 protein: CSAGNYNEQFF
CDR3 DNA: TGCAGTGCTGGTAATTACAATGAGCAGTTCTTC

D gene: -
clone size: few
V gene: TRBV15
J gene: TRBJ2-1
CDR3 protein: CATSSGTWRKLNSSYNEQFF
CDR3 DNA: TGTGCCACCAGCTCAGGGACATGGCGGAAGTTGAACAGCTCCTACAATGAGCAGTTCTTC

D gene: TRBD1
clone size: -
V gene: TRBV9
J gene: TRBJ2-1
CDR3 protein: CASSGDRGRSEQFF
CDR3 DNA: TGTGCCAGCAGCGGAGACAGGGGGCGGAGTGAGCAGTTCTTC

D gene: -
clone size: many
V gene: TRBV2
J gene: TRBJ2-1
CDR3 protein: CASSDRTNYNEQFF
CDR3 DNA: TGTGCCAGCAGTGATAGGACTAACTACAATGAGCAGTTCTTC

D gene: TRBD2
clone size: many
V gene: TRBV30
J gene: TRBJ2-1
CDR3 protein: CAWSSPPIAGVDNEQFF
CDR3 DNA: TGTGCCTGGAGTTCGCCCCCTATAGCGGGAGTAGACAATGAGCAGTTCTTC

D gene: -
clone size: many
V gene: TRBV20-1
J gene: TRBJ2-5
CDR3 protein: CSASSGQETQYF
CDR3 DNA: TGCAGTGCTAGTTCCGGGCAAGAGACCCAGTACTTC

D gene: -
clone size: many
V gene: TRBV7-9
J gene: TRBJ2-7
CDR3 protein: CASSRVVPFHEQYF
CDR3 DNA: TGTGCCAGCAGCCGGGTCGTCCCCTTTCACGAGCAGTACTTC

D gene: TRBD2
clone size: few
V gene: TRBV3-1
J gene: TRBJ2-1
CDR3 protein: CASSQTRLAGGSSYNEQFF
CDR3 DNA: TGTGCCAGCAGCCAAACCCGACTAGCGGGAGGAAGCTCCTACAATGAGCAGTTCTTC

D gene: -
clone size: few
V gene: TRBV5-1
J gene: TRBJ2-1
CDR3 protein: CASRSPGAGDNEQFF
CDR3 DNA: TGCGCCAGCAGGTCGCCGGGGGCTGGGGACAATGAGCAGTTCTTC

D gene: TRBD1
clone size: -
V gene: TRBV7-8
J gene: TRBJ1-5
CDR3 protein: CASSSARQGTRQPQHF
CDR3 DNA: TGTGCCAGCAGCTCAGCCAGACAGGGAACGAGACAGCCCCAGCATTTT